Sequencing of this T cell receptor beta chain was carried out in a study of human T cells and chemical hapten exposure. Time point given: patch test 2, 6 weeks after DPC sensitization. Regarding treatment: therapeutic diphenylcyclopropenone sensitization with weekly scalp DPC. Total RNA was isolated from whole blood that had not been fractionated. TCRdb passed the RACE reads through MiXCR, listing each CDR3 protein once. The table shows about 96,000 distinct CDR3 sequences, with 9.3% occurring only once. V trimming: 0 bases; J trimming: 7 bases; junction bases outside the gene matches: 5. This CDR3 has 16 residues. Germline lookup yields CDR1 SGHRS and CDR2 YFSETQ.

The rearrangement joins TRBV5-1 to TRBJ2-1; 12 nucleotides agree with TRBD2. This clonotype was obtained from a woman between 40 and 50 years old with alopecia areata. Some clones in this sample may be carry-over from other donors' samples. Source: whole blood, taken in connection with sensitization to the hapten diphenylcyclopropenone (DPC). The chain's CDR3 is CASSLGLAGVLNEQFF. The CDR3 nucleotides read TGCGCCAGCAGCTTGGGACTAGCGGGAGTATTAAATGAGCAGTTCTTC. The full variable domain, completed using reference TRBV5-1 and TRBJ2-1, is KAGVTQTPRYLIKTRGQQVTLSCSPISGHRSVSWYQQTPGQGLQFLFEYFSETQRNKGNFPGRFSGRQFSNSRSEMNVSTLELGDSALYLCASSLGLAGVLNEQFFGPGTRLTVL.